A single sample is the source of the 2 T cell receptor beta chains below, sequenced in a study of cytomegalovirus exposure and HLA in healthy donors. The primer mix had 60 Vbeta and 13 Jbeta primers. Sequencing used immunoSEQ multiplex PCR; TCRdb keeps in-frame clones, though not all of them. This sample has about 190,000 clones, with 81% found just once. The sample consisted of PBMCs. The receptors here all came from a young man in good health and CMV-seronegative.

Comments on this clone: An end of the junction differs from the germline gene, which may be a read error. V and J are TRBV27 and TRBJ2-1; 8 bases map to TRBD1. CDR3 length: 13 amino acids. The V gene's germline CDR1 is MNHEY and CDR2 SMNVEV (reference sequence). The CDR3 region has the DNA TGTGCCAGCAGGTCAACACAGGGGGAATTGGATGTCTTC. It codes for CASRSTQGELDVF.

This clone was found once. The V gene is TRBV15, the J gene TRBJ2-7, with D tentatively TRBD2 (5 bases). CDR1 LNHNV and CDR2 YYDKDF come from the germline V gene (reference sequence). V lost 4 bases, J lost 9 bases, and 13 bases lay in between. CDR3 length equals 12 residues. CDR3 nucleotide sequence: TGTGCCACCAGCAAAGATACGGCGGGGCAGTACTTC. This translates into CATSKDTAGQYF.